This TCR beta chain emerged from a study of blood T cell repertoires in COVID-19. Germline CDR1 is SGHVS and CDR2 is FQNEAQ. The length of the CDR3 is 13 residues. The V and J ends lost 2 bases and 8 bases respectively, with 12 bases between them. The table lists this clone with a count of one. TCRdb's table, derived via immunoSEQ multiplex PCR, lists solely in-frame clones and lacks some. The data hold about 42,000 clones, with roughly four fifths observed a single time. The sequencing input was peripheral blood. The TCR sequence derives from a woman aged 70-85 years with acute or convalescent COVID-19. This chain joins TRBV7-8 and TRBJ1-2, with a weak D call TRBD1 (6 bases). The CDR3 DNA sequence: TGTGCCAGCAGCTTATCATCAGGGGACGGCTACACCTTC. Its translation is CASSLSSGDGYTF.